A selection of T cell receptor beta chains follows, all from one sample in a study of control samples from healthy donors and cancer patients. Only in-frame clones appear in the TCRdb table, and some are missing; sequencing was by immunoSEQ multiplex PCR. The table records around 72,000 clones, around four fifths of them present only once. Sequencing input: blood. All receptors come from a middle-aged man in good health. CDR3s include the opening cysteine and the closing phenylalanine or tryptophan. The order of the fields is D gene, V gene, clone size, J gene, CDR3 DNA, CDR3 protein. A D gene is named only where the DNA matches it firmly. Size is stated for part of the rows, as once, few or many counts, or as a class when the clone is expanded.

D: NA; V: TRBV6-5; size: NA; J: TRBJ2-2; DNA: TGTGCCAGCAGAGTCACCGGGGAGCTGTTTTTT; CDR3: CASRVTGELFF
D: TRBD2; V: TRBV4-3; size: NA; J: TRBJ2-3; DNA: TGCGCCAGCAGCCCCCATAGCGGGAGGGAACTGCAGTATTTT; CDR3: CASSPHSGRELQYF
D: TRBD1; V: TRBV6-5; size: once; J: TRBJ1-2; DNA: TGTGCCAGCACGGACAGGGGGCGCAGGGGCTACACCTTC; CDR3: CASTDRGRRGYTF
D: NA; V: TRBV7-7; size: NA; J: TRBJ2-2; DNA: TGTGCCAGCAGCAGACAGGAAACCGGGGAGCTGTTTTTT; CDR3: CASSRQETGELFF
D: NA; V: TRBV2; size: once; J: TRBJ1-5; DNA: TGTGCCACCTCAATGGAGAAGGGCCTCAATCAGCCCCAGCATTTT; CDR3: CATSMEKGLNQPQHF
D: TRBD1; V: TRBV4-2; size: NA; J: TRBJ2-5; DNA: TGTGCCAGCAGCCTTGCAGGACAGGGGGCGCGAGAGACCCAGTACTTC; CDR3: CASSLAGQGARETQYF
D: TRBD1; V: TRBV3-1/TRBV3-2; size: once; J: TRBJ1-2; DNA: TGTGCCAGCAGCCAAGATGGACAGGGGGCTGACTATGGCTACACCTTC; CDR3: CASSQDGQGADYGYTF
D: TRBD1; V: TRBV5-6; size: NA; J: TRBJ2-2; DNA: TGTGCCAGCAGCTTGGGAGGACAGGGGCTGCCCGGGGAGCTGTTTTTT; CDR3: CASSLGGQGLPGELFF
D: NA; V: TRBV7-2; size: NA; J: TRBJ2-2; DNA: TGTGCCAGCACTAATATTGGAGTGGGGGCCGGGGAGCTGTTTTTT; CDR3: CASTNIGVGAGELFF
D: NA; V: TRBV11-3; size: NA; J: TRBJ2-1; DNA: TGTGCCAGCAGCCCGCCTAGCGAGGACCGGGAGCTCTCCTACAATGAGCAGTTCTTC; CDR3: CASSPPSEDRELSYNEQFF
D: TRBD1; V: TRBV3-1/TRBV3-2; size: NA; J: TRBJ1-3; DNA: TGTGCCAGCATCCTATACAGGACAGGGACCCGCGTGAGGACTGGAAACACCATATATTTT; CDR3: CASILYRTGTRVRTGNTIYF
D: TRBD1; V: TRBV6-5; size: few; J: TRBJ1-6; DNA: TGTGCCAGCAGTTCCCCCTCGGGACAGGGGAATTCACCCCTCCACTTT; CDR3: CASSSPSGQGNSPLHF
D: NA; V: TRBV6-6; size: NA; J: TRBJ1-6; DNA: TGTGCCAGCAGTTACTCGGGGGGGGACAATTCACCCCTCCACTTT; CDR3: CASSYSGGDNSPLHF
D: TRBD2; V: TRBV4-1; size: NA; J: TRBJ2-3; DNA: TGCGCCAGCAGCCCAGCGGGAGGGCCCACAGATACGCAGTATTTT; CDR3: CASSPAGGPTDTQYF
D: TRBD2; V: TRBV30; size: NA; J: TRBJ2-5; DNA: TGTGCCTGGAGTGGTAGCGGGATAGAGACCCAGTACTTC; CDR3: CAWSGSGIETQYF
D: NA; V: TRBV30; size: NA; J: TRBJ1-6; DNA: TGTGCCTGGAGCGGCCTTGGCTTGAATAATTCACCCCTCCACTTT; CDR3: CAWSGLGLNNSPLHF
D: NA; V: TRBV4-3; size: few; J: TRBJ2-5; DNA: TGCGCCAGCAGCCAGGTTCGGACAGTTAGAGAGACCCAGTACTTC; CDR3: CASSQVRTVRETQYF
D: TRBD1; V: TRBV28; size: NA; J: TRBJ1-3; DNA: TGTGCCAGCAGTGGAAGGACAGGGGGCTATAGAAACACCATATATTTT; CDR3: CASSGRTGGYRNTIYF
D: TRBD2; V: TRBV27; size: NA; J: TRBJ2-3; DNA: TGTGCCAGCACCCAGGTGGGACTAGCGGGGAGAGCAGATACGCAGTATTTT; CDR3: CASTQVGLAGRADTQYF
D: NA; V: TRBV28; size: NA; J: TRBJ1-3; DNA: TGTGCCAGCAGTTTTAACCCCGGCGGCTCTGGAAACACCATATATTTT; CDR3: CASSFNPGGSGNTIYF
D: NA; V: TRBV2; size: NA; J: TRBJ2-7; DNA: TGTGCCAGCAGTATACAGCTAGCCGCCTACGAGCAGTACTTC; CDR3: CASSIQLAAYEQYF
D: TRBD2; V: TRBV9; size: NA; J: TRBJ2-2; DNA: TGTGCCAGCAGCGTACGTGGGACTACCATAGCCGGGGAGCTGTTTTTT; CDR3: CASSVRGTTIAGELFF
D: NA; V: TRBV19; size: NA; J: TRBJ2-3; DNA: TGTGCCAGTAGGCTAGGGTATGGCACAGATACGCAGTATTTT; CDR3: CASRLGYGTDTQYF
D: NA; V: TRBV6-1; size: NA; J: TRBJ2-1; DNA: TGTGCCAGCAGTGAGGTCCTAGAACAGTTCTTC; CDR3: CASSEVLEQFF
D: TRBD1; V: TRBV2; size: NA; J: TRBJ2-1; DNA: TGTGCCAGCAAGTGGGACAGCTACAATGAGCAGTTCTTC; CDR3: CASKWDSYNEQFF
D: NA; V: TRBV15; size: once; J: TRBJ1-3; DNA: TGTGCCACCAGCAGAGATCTGTATACGGGCACGTCCTCTGGAAACACCATATATTTT; CDR3: CATSRDLYTGTSSGNTIYF
D: NA; V: TRBV4-1; size: NA; J: TRBJ1-3; DNA: TGCGCCAGCAGCCAACCACTGAGGGAAACTGGAAACACCATATATTTT; CDR3: CASSQPLRETGNTIYF